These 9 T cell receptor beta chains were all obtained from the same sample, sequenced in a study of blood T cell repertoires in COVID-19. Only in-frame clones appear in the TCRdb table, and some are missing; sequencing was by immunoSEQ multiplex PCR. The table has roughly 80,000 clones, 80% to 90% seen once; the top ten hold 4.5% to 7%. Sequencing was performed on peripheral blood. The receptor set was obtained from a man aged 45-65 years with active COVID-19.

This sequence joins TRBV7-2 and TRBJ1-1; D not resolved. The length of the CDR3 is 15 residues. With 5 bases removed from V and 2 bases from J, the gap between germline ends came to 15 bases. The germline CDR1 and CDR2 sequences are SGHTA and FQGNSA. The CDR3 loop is CASSPLRGVNTEAFF. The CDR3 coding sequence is TGTGCCAGCAGCCCACTTCGGGGAGTAAACACTGAAGCTTTCTTT.

The CDR3 spells CASSPTAGTGSPYEQYF. CDR3 coding DNA: TGTGCCAGCAGCCCTACCGCTGGGACAGGGAGTCCATACGAGCAGTACTTC. V is TRBV27 and J is TRBJ2-7, with 9 positions matching TRBD1. The V and J ends lost 6 bases and 4 bases, in that order; junction bases with no gene match: 16. The CDR3 extends over 17 amino acids. Looked up from germline, CDR1 is MNHEY and CDR2 is SMNVEV (reference sequence).

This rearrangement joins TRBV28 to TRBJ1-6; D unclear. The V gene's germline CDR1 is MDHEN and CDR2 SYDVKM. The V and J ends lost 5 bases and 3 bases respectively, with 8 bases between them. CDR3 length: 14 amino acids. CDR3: CASSLTIYNSPLHF. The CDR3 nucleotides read TGTGCCAGCAGTCTGACAATCTATAATTCACCCCTCCACTTT.

The CDR3 loop is CASQDSEIDNEQFF. Here the CDR3 DNA reads TGTGCCAGTCAAGACAGTGAAATTGACAATGAGCAGTTCTTC. The rearrangement links TRBV19 to TRBJ2-1; the D gene is possibly TRBD1 (5 bases). CDR3 size: 14 residues. The V gene lost 8 bases and the J gene lost 5 bases, with 16 bases spanning the gap. Germline CDR1 LNHDA, CDR2 SQIVND (reference sequence).

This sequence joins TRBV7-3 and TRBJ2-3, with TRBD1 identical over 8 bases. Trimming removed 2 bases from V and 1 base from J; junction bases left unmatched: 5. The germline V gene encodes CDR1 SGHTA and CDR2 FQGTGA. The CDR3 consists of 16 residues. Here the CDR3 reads CASSLRGTGGTDTQYF. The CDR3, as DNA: TGTGCCAGCAGCTTACGGGGGACAGGAGGCACAGATACGCAGTATTTT.

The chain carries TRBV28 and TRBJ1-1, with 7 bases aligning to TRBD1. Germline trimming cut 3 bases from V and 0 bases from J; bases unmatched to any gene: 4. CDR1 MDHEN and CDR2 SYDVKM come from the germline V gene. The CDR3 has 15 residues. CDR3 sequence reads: CASSLWGQLNTEAFF. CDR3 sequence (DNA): TGTGCCAGCAGTTTGTGGGGACAGTTGAACACTGAAGCTTTCTTT.

The CDR3 protein is CASSYSTHTEAFF. Here the CDR3 DNA reads TGTGCCAGCAGTTACTCGACTCACACTGAAGCTTTCTTT. The chain recombines TRBV6-5 with TRBJ1-1; D ambiguous. The length of the CDR3 is 13 residues. The V and J ends lost 0 bases and 3 bases respectively, with 5 bases between them. Germline CDR1 reads MNHEY; CDR2 reads SVGAGI.

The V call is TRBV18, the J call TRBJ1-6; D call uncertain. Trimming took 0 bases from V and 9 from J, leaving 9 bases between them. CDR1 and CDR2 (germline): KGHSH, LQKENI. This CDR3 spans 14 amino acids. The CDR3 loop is CASSPPGGGSPLHF. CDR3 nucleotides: TGTGCCAGCTCACCACCCGGTGGAGGTTCACCCCTCCACTTT.

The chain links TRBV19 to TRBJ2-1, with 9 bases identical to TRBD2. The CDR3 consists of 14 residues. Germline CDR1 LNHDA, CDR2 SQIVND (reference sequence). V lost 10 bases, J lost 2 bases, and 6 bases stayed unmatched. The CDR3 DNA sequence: TGTGCCACCACGGGACTAGCTCCCTACAATGAGCAGTTCTTC. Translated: CATTGLAPYNEQFF.